This TCR beta chain was observed in a study of cytomegalovirus exposure and HLA in healthy donors. Trimming took 8 bases from V and 3 from J, leaving 22 bases between them. This CDR3 comprises 16 residues. CDR1 KGHSH and CDR2 LQKENI come from the germline V gene. The primer mix had 60 Vbeta and 13 Jbeta primers. This table comes from immunoSEQ multiplex PCR, and its TCRdb copy is limited to in-frame clones, with some not included. Of hundreds of thousands of clones listed, 80% to 90% are singletons. The J gene is TRBJ1-2, the V gene TRBV18, with a possible D match to TRBD1 (6 bases). The source of this sequence is a young woman in good health and CMV-seronegative. Sequenced material: PBMCs. The CDR3 spells CASQADSGEPYYGYTF. CDR3 nucleotide sequence: TGTGCCAGCCAGGCCGATTCAGGGGAGCCATACTATGGCTACACCTTC.